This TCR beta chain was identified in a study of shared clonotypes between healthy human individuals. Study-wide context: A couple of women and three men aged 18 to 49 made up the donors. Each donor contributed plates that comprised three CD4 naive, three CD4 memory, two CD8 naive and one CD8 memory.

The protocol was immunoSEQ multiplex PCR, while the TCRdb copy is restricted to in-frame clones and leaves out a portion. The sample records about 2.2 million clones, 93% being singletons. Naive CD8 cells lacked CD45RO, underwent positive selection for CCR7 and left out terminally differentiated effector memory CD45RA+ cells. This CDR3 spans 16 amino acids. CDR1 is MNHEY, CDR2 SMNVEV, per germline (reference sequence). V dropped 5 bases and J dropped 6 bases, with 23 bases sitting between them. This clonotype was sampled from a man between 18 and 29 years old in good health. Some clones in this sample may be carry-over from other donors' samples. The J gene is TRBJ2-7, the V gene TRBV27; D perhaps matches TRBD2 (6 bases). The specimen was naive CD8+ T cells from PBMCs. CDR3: CASSIGGNLLSSEQYF. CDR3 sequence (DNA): TGTGCCAGCAGTATAGGCGGGAACCTCCTCTCTAGCGAGCAGTACTTC.